Shown below are 14 T cell receptor beta chains from a single sample sequenced in a study of CD8+ T cells in alopecia areata. Sequencing templates came from extracted RNA that was reverse transcribed into cDNA. TCRdb's copy holds only in-frame clones and misses some; the assay was immunoSEQ multiplex PCR. This table holds over 100,000 clones, roughly 50% found once. Treatment noted: oral pan-JAK inhibitor, 5-10 mg twice daily. The sequenced sample was CD8+ T cells sorted from blood, obtained at week 24, from a patient treated with tofacitinib. Every receptor here comes from a human donor with alopecia areata.

The genes are TRBV5-1 and TRBJ2-5; 11 bases map to TRBD2. The CDR3 totals 16 residues. In germline, CDR1 is SGHRS, CDR2 YFSETQ. V shed 4 bases and J 2 bases; nucleotides not matched to a gene: 7. CDR3: CASSPRLAGLQETQYF. As DNA, the CDR3 is TGCGCCAGCAGCCCAAGACTAGCGGGGCTTCAAGAGACCCAGTACTTC.

The chain recombines TRBV29-1 with TRBJ2-2; 9 bases fit TRBD1. V gave up 3 bases and J gave up 4 bases; unmatched junction bases: 3. The germline V gene has CDR1 SQVTM and CDR2 ANQGSEA. The CDR3 length is 14 residues. Here the CDR3 reads CSVERDRVTGELFF. The CDR3 region has the DNA TGCAGCGTTGAGAGGGACAGGGTCACCGGGGAGCTGTTTTTT.

The chain couples TRBV21-1 to TRBJ2-3; TRBD1, the D gene given by the table, was not confirmed from the DNA. TRBV21-1 is a recognized pseudogene. The CDR3 has 17 amino acids. The CDR3 reads CASSGTGEGFSTDTQYF. CDR3 DNA: TGTGCCAGCAGCGGGACAGGGGAGGGGTTTAGCACAGATACGCAGTATTTT.

The V and J genes are TRBV4-3 and TRBJ2-3; D is undetermined. CDR3 size: 15 residues. Trimming cost V 3 bases and J 6 bases, with 16 bases left between them. CDR1 is LGHNA, CDR2 YSLEER, per germline. In DNA, the CDR3 is TGCGCCAGCAGCCACACCTGGGGTCTTGAGGATACGCAGTATTTT. This gives the protein CASSHTWGLEDTQYF.

V and J are TRBV2 and TRBJ2-2, with D hard to call. CDR1 and CDR2 from the germline V gene are SNHLY and FYNNEI. This CDR3 region has 13 residues. Trimming took 4 bases from V and 3 from J, leaving 6 bases between them. The CDR3 here is CASSGLDTGELFF. The CDR3, as DNA: TGTGCCAGCAGTGGACTCGACACCGGGGAGCTGTTTTTT.

This chain joins TRBV30 and TRBJ2-1, with TRBD2 matching over 7 bases. V lost 5 bases to trimming and J lost 8 bases; unmatched junction nucleotides: 12. The CDR3 is 14 residues long. The V gene's germline CDR1 is GTSNPN and CDR2 SVGIG (reference sequence). In DNA form, the CDR3 reads TGTGCCTGGCAGCTAGCGGATTCTTCGGATGAGCAGTTCTTC. Amino acids: CAWQLADSSDEQFF. Looking up the rest from reference TRBV30 and TRBJ2-1 gives the full variable domain: SQTIHQWPATLVQPVGSPLSLECTVEGTSNPNLYWYRQAAGRGLQLLFYSVGIGQISSEVPQNLSASRPQDRQFILSSKKLLLSDSGFYLCAWQLADSSDEQFFGPGTRLTVL.

This clone was seen only a few times. This chain links TRBV4-1 with TRBJ1-3; D not resolved. Germline-derived CDR1 and CDR2 are MGHRA and YSYEKL. The CDR3 totals 15 residues. V dropped 4 bases and J dropped 0 bases, with 10 bases sitting between them. CDR3 region: CASSPFRGSGNTIYF. The CDR3 region has the DNA TGCGCCAGCAGCCCGTTTCGCGGCTCTGGAAACACCATATATTTT.

The chain employs TRBV7-9 and TRBJ1-5; TRBD1 matches at 8 bases. V lost 4 bases to trimming and J lost 1 base; unmatched junction nucleotides: 6. CDR1 is SEHNR, CDR2 FQNEAQ, per germline (reference sequence). This CDR3 spans 16 amino acids. CDR3 amino acids: CASSYGQGGSNQPQHF. In nucleotides, the CDR3 is TGTGCCAGCAGCTATGGACAGGGTGGAAGCAATCAGCCCCAGCATTTT.

A single count supports this clone. The chain is built from TRBV11-2 and TRBJ1-6; 7 bases agree with TRBD1. The CDR3 consists of 16 residues. Germline CDR1 reads SGHAT; CDR2 reads FQNNGV. The V gene end was trimmed by 5 bases and the J gene end by 7 bases; junction bases not matched to a gene: 11. CDR3 in DNA: TGTGCCAGCAGCCCGCCAGGGGAAGGGGGCAATTCACCCCTCCACTTT. It yields the protein CASSPPGEGGNSPLHF.

Points on this clone: The same CDR3 is also encoded by other DNA sequences in this sample. The rearrangement links TRBV2 to TRBJ2-7; D is undetermined. CDR3 size: 10 residues. Germline V CDR1 and CDR2: SNHLY, FYNNEI. Trimming took off 5 bases at V and 4 bases at J, with 3 bases between the two ends. As DNA, the CDR3 is TGTGCCAGCAGTAGTTACGAGCAGTACTTC. It is translated as CASSSYEQYF.

There are a few counts of this clone. The chain employs TRBV13 and TRBJ1-1, with TRBD1 identical over 9 bases. The J segment lost 0 bases and the V segment lost 8 bases, leaving 4 bases of the junction unmatched. This CDR3 comprises 14 residues. Germline CDR1 PRHDT, CDR2 FYEKMQ (reference sequence). The CDR3 loop reads CASGTGSLNTEAFF. The DNA for the CDR3 is TGTGCCAGCGGGACAGGGTCCCTGAACACTGAAGCTTTCTTT.

This clone showed up just a few times. The rearrangement links TRBV27 to TRBJ2-7; D call uncertain. CDR3 length: 13 amino acids. The V gene's germline CDR1 is MNHEY and CDR2 SMNVEV (reference sequence). Trimming removed 2 bases from V and 6 bases from J, with 11 bases in between. Here the CDR3 DNA reads TGTGCCAGCAGTTTAGTGGGGATAAGCGAGCAGTACTTC. As protein: CASSLVGISEQYF.

The table lists this clone with a few counts. Additional DNA sequences in this sample encode the identical CDR3. The chain links TRBV6-4 to TRBJ2-1; possibly TRBD2 for D (5 bases). Trimming stripped 6 bases from V and 8 bases from J, with 11 bases between. The CDR3 covers 12 residues. Germline V gene lookup returns CDR1 MRHNA and CDR2 SNTAGT. CDR3 bases: TGTGCCAGCAGCCCCCAAGCGGATGAGCAGTTCTTC. This gives the protein CASSPQADEQFF.

The gene calls are TRBV13 and TRBJ2-7, with TRBD1 matching over 11 bases. From germline, CDR1 is PRHDT and CDR2 FYEKMQ (reference sequence). The CDR3 loop spans 16 amino acids. Losses at the gene ends were 4 bases for V and 5 bases for J; bases not matched to a gene: 10. CDR3 amino acids: CASSSDEDRGLNEQYF. The CDR3 DNA reads as TGTGCCAGCAGCTCGGATGAGGACAGGGGGCTAAACGAGCAGTACTTC.